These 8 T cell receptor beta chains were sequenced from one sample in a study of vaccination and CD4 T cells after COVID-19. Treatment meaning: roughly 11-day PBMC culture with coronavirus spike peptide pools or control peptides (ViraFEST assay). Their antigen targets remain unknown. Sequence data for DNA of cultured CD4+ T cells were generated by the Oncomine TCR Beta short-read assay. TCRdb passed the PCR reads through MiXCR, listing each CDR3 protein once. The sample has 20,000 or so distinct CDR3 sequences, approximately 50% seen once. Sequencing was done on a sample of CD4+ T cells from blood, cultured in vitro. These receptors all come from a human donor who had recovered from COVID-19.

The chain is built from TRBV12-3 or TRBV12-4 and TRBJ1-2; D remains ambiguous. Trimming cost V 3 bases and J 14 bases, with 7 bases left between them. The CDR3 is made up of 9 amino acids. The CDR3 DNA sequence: TGTGCCAGCAGTTTCCCAGAGACCTTC. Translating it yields CASSFPETF.

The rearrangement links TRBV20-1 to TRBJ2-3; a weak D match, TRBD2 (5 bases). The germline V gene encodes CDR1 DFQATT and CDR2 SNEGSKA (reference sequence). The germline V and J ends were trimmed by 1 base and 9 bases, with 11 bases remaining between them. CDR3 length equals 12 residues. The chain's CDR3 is CSARVGGGTQYF. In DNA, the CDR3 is TGCAGTGCTAGAGTTGGAGGTGGAACGCAGTATTTT.

The CDR3 nucleotides read TGTGCCAGCAGCTCCTCATCGGGCCTTATCTATGGCTACACCTTC. This gives the protein CASSSSSGLIYGYTF. V gene TRBV9 combines with J gene TRBJ1-2; D gene unclear. Germline CDR1 is SGDLS and CDR2 is YYNGEE. CDR3 length equals 15 residues. V was trimmed by 4 bases and J by 4 bases, leaving 17 bases between them.

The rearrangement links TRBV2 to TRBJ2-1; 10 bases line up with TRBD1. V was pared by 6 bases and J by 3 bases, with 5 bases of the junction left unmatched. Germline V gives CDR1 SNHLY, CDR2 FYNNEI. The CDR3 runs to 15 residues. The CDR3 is CASRLGTGDYNEQFF. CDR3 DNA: TGTGCCAGCAGGCTCGGGACAGGGGACTACAATGAGCAGTTCTTC.

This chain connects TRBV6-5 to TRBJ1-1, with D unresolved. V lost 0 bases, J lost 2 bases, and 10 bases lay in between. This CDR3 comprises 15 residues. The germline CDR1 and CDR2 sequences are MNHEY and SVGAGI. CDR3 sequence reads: CASSYSGQTNTEAFF. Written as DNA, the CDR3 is TGTGCCAGCAGTTACTCCGGGCAGACTAACACTGAAGCTTTCTTT.

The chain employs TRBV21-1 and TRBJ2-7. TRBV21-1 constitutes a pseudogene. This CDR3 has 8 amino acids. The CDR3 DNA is TGTGTCACCTACGAGCAGTACTTC. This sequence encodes CVTYEQYF.

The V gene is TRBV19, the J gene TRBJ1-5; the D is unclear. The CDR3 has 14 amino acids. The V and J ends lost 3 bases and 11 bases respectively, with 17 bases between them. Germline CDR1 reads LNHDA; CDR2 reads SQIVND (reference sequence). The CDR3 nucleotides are TGTGCCAGTAGTATGAACGGTGGGCCATCGGCCCAGCATTTT. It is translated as CASSMNGGPSAQHF.

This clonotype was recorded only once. The CDR3 coding sequence is TGTGCCACCAAACGACGGTCTAATTCACCCCTCCACTTT. Its protein product is CATKRRSNSPLHF. The chain recombines TRBV6-2 or TRBV6-3 with TRBJ1-6; D uncertain. From germline, CDR1 is MNHEY and CDR2 SVGEGT. V lost 10 bases, J lost 6 bases, and 13 bases lay in between. This CDR3 comprises 13 residues.